Shown below are 16 T cell receptor beta chains from a single sample sequenced in a study of blood T cell repertoires in COVID-19. Libraries were prepared by immunoSEQ multiplex PCR; TCRdb keeps only in-frame clonotypes and omits some of them. The sample has fewer than 85,000 clones; about 90% are singletons. The sample was peripheral blood. The source of these receptors is a human donor in a cohort sampled during active COVID-19.

The chain carries TRBV11-2 and TRBJ1-1; D remains ambiguous. The CDR3 covers 16 residues. Germline lookup yields CDR1 SGHAT and CDR2 FQNNGV. Trimming cost V 0 bases and J 3 bases, with 14 bases left between them. The CDR3 region has the DNA TGTGCCAGCAGCTTAGAGGGTTATGGGCAGGACACTGAAGCTTTCTTT. It is translated as CASSLEGYGQDTEAFF.

The chain links TRBV5-1 to TRBJ2-7, with 12 bases matching TRBD2. Per germline, CDR1 SGHRS and CDR2 YFSETQ. The CDR3 runs 14 residues. Trimming at V came to 6 bases and at J to 5 bases, leaving 6 bases not matched to a gene. The CDR3 spells CASKMTSGGHEQYF. CDR3 DNA: TGCGCCAGCAAAATGACTAGCGGGGGTCACGAGCAGTACTTC.

CDR3 in DNA: TGCGCCAGCAGCCAAGACAGGACAGGGTTTCTTTCCTACGAGCAGTACTTC. Translating gives CASSQDRTGFLSYEQYF. The chain couples TRBV4-1 to TRBJ2-7, with 8 bases that match TRBD1. CDR3 size: 17 residues. The V segment lost 0 bases and the J segment 1 base; nucleotides outside the gene matches: 8. Germline values: CDR1 MGHRA, CDR2 YSYEKL.

The rearrangement links TRBV6-4 to TRBJ1-2; 10 positions agree with TRBD1. Germline V gene data show CDR1 as MRHNA and CDR2 as SNTAGT. The J segment lost 4 bases and the V segment lost 6 bases, leaving 11 bases of the junction unmatched. This CDR3 is 16 amino acids long. The CDR3 spells CASSPQTGGASYGYTF. The CDR3 nucleotides read TGTGCCAGCAGCCCCCAGACAGGGGGCGCGAGCTATGGCTACACCTTC.

J is TRBJ1-1 and V is TRBV27; no firm D call. V lost 5 bases and J 1 base, leaving 8 bases between the germline ends. Germline V gene data show CDR1 as MNHEY and CDR2 as SMNVEV (reference sequence). This CDR3 spans 13 amino acids. The CDR3 here is CASSPAGNTEAFF. CDR3 nucleotide sequence: TGTGCCAGCAGTCCGGCGGGGAACACTGAAGCTTTCTTT.

The rearrangement joins TRBV4-1 to TRBJ2-7, with a possible D match to TRBD1 (6 bases). CDR1 MGHRA and CDR2 YSYEKL come from the germline V gene. The CDR3 loop spans 14 amino acids. Trimming left V 3 bases short and J 3 bases short, with 12 bases between. CDR3 sequence reads: CASSHARTDYEQYF. The DNA of the CDR3 is TGCGCCAGCAGCCATGCCAGGACAGACTACGAGCAGTACTTC.

The gene calls are TRBV11-2 and TRBJ2-3, with 8 bases fitting TRBD1. This CDR3 contains 19 residues. CDR1 and CDR2 from the germline V gene are SGHAT and FQNNGV. The junction had 20 bases not matched to a gene; V was cut back by 8 bases and J by 1 base. This chain's CDR3 is CASAGGRGVFEIGTDTQYF. The DNA for the CDR3 is TGTGCCAGCGCAGGGGGCAGGGGCGTTTTTGAGATTGGCACAGATACGCAGTATTTT.

J is TRBJ1-2 and V is TRBV5-6; D gene uncertain. Germline V gene sequence: CDR1 SGHDT, CDR2 YYEEEE. The CDR3 runs to 14 residues. Deletions cut 1 base from V and 8 bases from J, with 15 bases between. CDR3 bases: TGTGCCAGCAGCTTGTCCGGTGGGGAGTTGGGCTACACCTTC. It specifies CASSLSGGELGYTF.

This sequence joins TRBV7-9 and TRBJ1-1, with 8 bases lining up with TRBD1. CDR3 size: 14 residues. The J segment lost 6 bases and the V segment lost 7 bases, leaving 10 bases of the junction unmatched. Germline CDR1 and CDR2: SEHNR and FQNEAQ (reference sequence). CDR3 in DNA: TGTGCCAGCACCCTAGACAGGGGAGGCGCTGAAGCTTTCTTT. Encoded protein: CASTLDRGGAEAFF.

The gene calls are TRBV11-2 and TRBJ2-7, with a weak D call TRBD1 (5 bases). This CDR3 contains 17 residues. CDR1 is SGHAT and CDR2 is FQNNGV in the germline V gene. Trimming left V 0 bases short and J 5 bases short, with 20 bases between. CDR3 coding DNA: TGTGCCAGCAGCTTAGACCCTCTCAGGGTCGAGGCAAACGAGCAGTACTTC. Protein product: CASSLDPLRVEANEQYF.

This clone came up once. The chain carries TRBV7-2 and TRBJ2-3; 8 nucleotides match TRBD1. Per the germline V gene, CDR1 is SGHTA and CDR2 is FQGNSA. J lost 4 bases, V lost 3 bases, and 3 bases had no gene match. The CDR3 sequence is 14 residues long. CDR3 residues: CASSFRTGPDTQYF. The CDR3 DNA reads as TGTGCCAGCAGCTTCCGGACAGGGCCAGATACGCAGTATTTT.

The V and J genes are TRBV27 and TRBJ2-2; 9 bases agree with TRBD1. The CDR3 loop spans 16 amino acids. The ends lost 4 bases at V and 4 bases at J; junction bases unmatched: 7. CDR1 is MNHEY, CDR2 SMNVEV, per germline (reference sequence). CDR3 protein: CASSSKGQGSTGELFF. In nucleotides, the CDR3 is TGTGCCAGCAGTTCCAAGGGACAGGGTAGCACCGGGGAGCTGTTTTTT.

The V gene is TRBV29-1, the J gene TRBJ1-3, with TRBD1 matching 9 bases. Germline V lookup: CDR1 SQVTM, CDR2 ANQGSEA. With V trimmed by 6 bases and J by 4 bases, 7 bases remained unmatched. The CDR3 is 14 residues long. CDR3 region: CSVGRDRVGNTIYF. The CDR3 DNA sequence: TGCAGCGTGGGCCGGGACAGGGTGGGAAACACCATATATTTT. The complete variable domain, with remaining parts taken from reference TRBV29-1 and TRBJ1-3, reads SAVISQKPSRDICQRGTSLTIQCQVDSQVTMMFWYRQQPGQSLTLIATANQGSEATYESGFVIDKFPISRPNLTFSTLTVSNMSPEDSSIYLCSVGRDRVGNTIYFGEGSWLTVV.

The chain uses TRBV6-1 and TRBJ1-5; D call uncertain. The V and J ends lost 1 base and 3 bases respectively, with 7 bases between them. This CDR3 has 14 residues. Germline-derived CDR1 and CDR2 are MNHNS and SASEGT. CDR3 DNA sequence: TGTGCCAGCAGTGAAGGCAGATACAATCAGCCCCAGCATTTT. Translated, it gives CASSEGRYNQPQHF.

The chain has TRBV21-1 and TRBJ2-7; TRBD2 is the table's D call and was not checked against the DNA. TRBV21-1 is listed as a pseudogene. The length of the CDR3 is 15 residues. Here the CDR3 reads CASSKTLGRVREQYF. In nucleotides, the CDR3 is TGTGCCAGCAGCAAAACTCTAGGTAGAGTTCGCGAGCAGTACTTC.

This clone was detected only once. This sequence joins TRBV12-2 and TRBJ2-7; no check of the table's D call, TRBD1, against the DNA was made. TRBV12-2 is a documented pseudogene. The length of the CDR3 is 14 residues. This CDR3 reads CARRTGTDSYEQYF. The CDR3 nucleotides are TGTGCAAGGCGAACCGGGACAGACTCCTACGAGCAGTACTTC.